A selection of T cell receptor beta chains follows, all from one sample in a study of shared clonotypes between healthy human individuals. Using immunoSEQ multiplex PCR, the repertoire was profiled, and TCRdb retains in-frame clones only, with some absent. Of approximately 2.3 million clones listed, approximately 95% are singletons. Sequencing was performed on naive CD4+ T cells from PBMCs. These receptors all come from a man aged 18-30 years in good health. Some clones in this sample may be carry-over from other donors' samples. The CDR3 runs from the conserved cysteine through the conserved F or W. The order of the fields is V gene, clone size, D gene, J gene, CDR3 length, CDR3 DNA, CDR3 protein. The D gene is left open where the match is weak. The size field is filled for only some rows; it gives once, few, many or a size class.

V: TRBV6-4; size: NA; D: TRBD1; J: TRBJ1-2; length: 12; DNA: TGTGCCAGCAGTGGACAGGGAGGCGGCTACACCTTC; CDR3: CASSGQGGGYTF
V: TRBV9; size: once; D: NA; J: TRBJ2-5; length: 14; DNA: TGTGCCAGCAGCGGATTAGACAGAGGCAGTCCCCAGTACTTC; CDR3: CASSGLDRGSPQYF
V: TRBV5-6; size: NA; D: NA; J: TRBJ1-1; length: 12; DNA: TGTGCCAGCAGCTTGGGGGGAGGTTCAGCTTTCTTT; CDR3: CASSLGGGSAFF
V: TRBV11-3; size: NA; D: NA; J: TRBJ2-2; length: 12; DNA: TGTGCCAGCAGCTCCCATGAGGGGGAGCTGTTTTTT; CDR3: CASSSHEGELFF
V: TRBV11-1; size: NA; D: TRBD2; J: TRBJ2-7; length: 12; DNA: TGTGCCAGCGGGAGGGGCTCCTACGAGCAGTACTTC; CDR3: CASGRGSYEQYF
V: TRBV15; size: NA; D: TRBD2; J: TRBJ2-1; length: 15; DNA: TGTGCCACCAGCCTACGGACTAGCGGGGGCAATGAGCAGTTCTTC; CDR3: CATSLRTSGGNEQFF
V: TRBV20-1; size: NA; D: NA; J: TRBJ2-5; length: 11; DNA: TGCAGTGCTAGAGTGGGGGAGACCCAGTACTTC; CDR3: CSARVGETQYF
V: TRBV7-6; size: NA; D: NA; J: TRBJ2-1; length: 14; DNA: TGTGCCAGCAGCTCAAGAAGGAGAAACAATGAGCAGTTCTTC; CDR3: CASSSRRRNNEQFF
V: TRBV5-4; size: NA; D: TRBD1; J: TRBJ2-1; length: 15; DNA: TGTGCCAGCAGCACCCCCGGGACAGGGTACAATGAGCAGTTCTTC; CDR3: CASSTPGTGYNEQFF
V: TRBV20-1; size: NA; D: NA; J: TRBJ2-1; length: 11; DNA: TGCAGCCCCCGGAGTGCGAATGAGCAGTTCTTC; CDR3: CSPRSANEQFF
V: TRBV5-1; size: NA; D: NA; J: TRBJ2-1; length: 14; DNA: TGCGCCAGCAGCTTGGGGCTAGCGAGCAATGAGCAGTTCTTC; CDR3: CASSLGLASNEQFF
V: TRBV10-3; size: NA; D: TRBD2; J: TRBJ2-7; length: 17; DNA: TGTGCCATCAGTGAGTTCCTAGCGGGAAGATCCTCCTACGAGCAGTACTTC; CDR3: CAISEFLAGRSSYEQYF
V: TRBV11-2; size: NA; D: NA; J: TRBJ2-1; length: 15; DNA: TGTGCCAGCAGCATAGCCCGGGTTCCCTACAATGAGCAGTTCTTC; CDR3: CASSIARVPYNEQFF